A single sample gave rise to the 21 T cell receptor beta chains below, sequenced in a study of technical replicates of blood from several donors. Only in-frame clones appear in the TCRdb table, and some are missing; sequencing was by immunoSEQ multiplex PCR. Among over 45,000 clones listed, 90% to 95% were seen once. Sequenced input: PBMCs. Source of these receptors: a human donor in good health. Some clones in this sample may be carry-over from other donors' samples.

This chain links TRBV28 with TRBJ2-7; 7 positions match TRBD1. This CDR3 spans 14 amino acids. Germline V gives CDR1 MDHEN, CDR2 SYDVKM. Trimming at V came to 2 bases and at J to 1 base, leaving 2 bases not matched to a gene. This chain's CDR3 is CASSLGDSSYEQYF. The CDR3 DNA is TGTGCCAGCAGTTTAGGGGACAGTTCCTACGAGCAGTACTTC.

The gene calls are TRBV5-6 and TRBJ2-3, with 11 positions matching TRBD2. Germline trimming cut 1 base from V and 0 bases from J; bases unmatched to any gene: 7. Looked up from germline, CDR1 is SGHDT and CDR2 is YYEEEE. The CDR3 loop spans 18 amino acids. The CDR3 nucleotides read TGTGCCAGCAGCTTGTTTACTAGCGGGGGCACTAGCACAGATACGCAGTATTTT. This translates into CASSLFTSGGTSTDTQYF.

This clone was detected only a few times. This chain joins TRBV5-1 and TRBJ2-2; 16 bases map to TRBD2. Trimming took 4 bases from V and 1 from J; bases not matched to a gene: 13. CDR3 length: 21 residues. Germline V gives CDR1 SGHRS, CDR2 YFSETQ. In DNA, the CDR3 is TGCGCCAGCAGCCCCGAACCCGGGACTAGCGGGAGGGTGGGGAACACCGGGGAGCTGTTTTTT. Protein product: CASSPEPGTSGRVGNTGELFF.

The J gene is TRBJ2-1, the V gene TRBV25-1, with D uncertain. The CDR3 runs to 13 residues. Germline assignment: CDR1 MGHDK and CDR2 SYGVNS. The V end was cut by 3 bases, the J end by 4 bases, with 7 bases between. CDR3 sequence reads: CASSEQAYNEQFF. DNA for the CDR3: TGTGCCAGCAGTGAGCAGGCGTACAATGAGCAGTTCTTC.

This clone was detected only once. The rearrangement joins TRBV27 to TRBJ2-5; D unclear. Germline V CDR1 and CDR2: MNHEY, SMNVEV (reference sequence). V gave up 3 bases and J gave up 5 bases, with 13 bases separating them. The CDR3 loop spans 14 amino acids. This CDR3 is CASSFRGSEETQYF. CDR3 in DNA: TGTGCCAGCAGTTTTCGAGGATCCGAGGAGACCCAGTACTTC.

J is TRBJ2-3 and V is TRBV5-4, with D perhaps matching TRBD2 (5 bases). The germline V and J ends were trimmed by 2 bases and 2 bases, with 9 bases remaining between them. This CDR3 comprises 14 residues. CDR1 and CDR2 from the germline V gene are SGHNT and YYREEE (reference sequence). The CDR3 nucleotides read TGTGCCAGCAGCTTAGCGGCTCCCACAGATACGCAGTATTTT. Translation: CASSLAAPTDTQYF.

The gene calls are TRBV4-3 and TRBJ2-7; 11 bases map to TRBD2. The CDR3 sequence is 16 residues long. The V segment lost 0 bases and the J segment 6 bases; nucleotides outside the gene matches: 7. The V gene's germline CDR1 is LGHNA and CDR2 YSLEER. Here the CDR3 reads CASSQDFLAGGIEQYF. DNA of the CDR3: TGCGCCAGCAGCCAAGATTTCCTAGCGGGGGGAATCGAGCAGTACTTC.

CDR3 loop: CAWTRSSGTQYF. CDR3 nucleotides: TGTGCCTGGACAAGGTCATCGGGAACGCAGTATTTT. This chain joins TRBV30 and TRBJ2-3, with TRBD2 as a possible D gene (5 bases). Germline values: CDR1 GTSNPN, CDR2 SVGIG (reference sequence). V was pared by 4 bases and J by 9 bases, with 14 bases between. This CDR3 region has 12 residues.

On this clone itself: Different DNA sequences within this sample yield the same CDR3. This chain uses TRBV6-5 with TRBJ1-2; the D gene is possibly TRBD1 (5 bases). CDR3 size: 13 residues. Trimming took off 6 bases at V and 4 bases at J, with 12 bases between the two ends. Germline V gene data show CDR1 as MNHEY and CDR2 as SVGAGI. CDR3 sequence reads: CASRRGQAYGYTF. Written as DNA, the CDR3 is TGTGCCAGCAGAAGAGGACAAGCCTATGGCTACACCTTC.

The chain has TRBV15 and TRBJ1-1; possible D gene TRBD1, 5 bases. This CDR3 is 14 amino acids long. Trimming pared 5 bases from V and 4 bases from J, leaving 14 bases between. Germline CDR1 reads LNHNV; CDR2 reads YYDKDF (reference sequence). In nucleotides, the CDR3 is TGTGCCACCAGCGGTAGCCGACAGAGCACTGAAGCTTTCTTT. Translation: CATSGSRQSTEAFF.

This chain joins TRBV28 and TRBJ1-4; 8 bases are a match to TRBD1. This CDR3 contains 15 residues. V shed 3 bases, J shed 3 bases, and the junction held 3 bases outside the gene matches. Germline V gene lookup returns CDR1 MDHEN and CDR2 SYDVKM. Here the CDR3 reads CASSFRGLANEKLFF. The CDR3 nucleotides read TGTGCCAGCAGTTTCAGGGGGCTGGCTAATGAAAAACTGTTTTTT.

The V and J genes are TRBV6-6 and TRBJ1-4; possible D gene TRBD1, 5 bases. V lost 5 bases and J lost 7, with 11 bases in between. Looked up from germline, CDR1 is MNHNY and CDR2 is SVGAGI (reference sequence). The CDR3 is made up of 13 amino acids. CDR3 residues: CASSPRQGEKLFF. In nucleotides, the CDR3 is TGTGCCAGCAGTCCCCGCCAGGGTGAAAAACTGTTTTTT.

This chain links TRBV4-2 with TRBJ2-5, with 10 positions matching TRBD2. From germline, CDR1 is LGHNA and CDR2 YNFKEQ. Unmatched junction bases numbered 8, after V lost 2 bases and J lost 5 bases. The CDR3 loop spans 16 amino acids. The CDR3 coding sequence is TGTGCCAGCAGCCAACCACTAGCGGGAAGGGTGGAGACCCAGTACTTC. Protein sequence: CASSQPLAGRVETQYF.

The J gene is TRBJ2-7, the V gene TRBV18, with 8 bases matching TRBD1. This CDR3 contains 15 residues. The germline gives CDR1 KGHSH, CDR2 LQKENI. After removal of 2 bases from V and 6 bases from J, the junction contained 9 bases not matched to a gene. The CDR3 DNA is TGTGCCAGCTCACCATTCGGACAGGGCGTAGGCGAGCAGTACTTC. Protein: CASSPFGQGVGEQYF. Based on the CDR3 plus reference TRBV18 and TRBJ2-7, the full variable domain is NAGVMQNPRHLVRRRGQEARLRCSPMKGHSHVYWYRQLPEEGLKFMVYLQKENIIDESGMPKERFSAEFPKEGPSILRIQQVVRGDSAAYFCASSPFGQGVGEQYFGPGTRLTVT.

This rearrangement joins TRBV11-3 to TRBJ1-1; D call uncertain. V was pared by 4 bases and J by 2 bases, with 8 bases between. CDR1 and CDR2 (germline): SGHNT, YENEEA. This CDR3 has 13 amino acids. For the CDR3, the DNA is TGTGCCAGCAGCTCCCAGGTAAACACTGAAGCTTTCTTT. It codes for CASSSQVNTEAFF.

The chain uses TRBV5-6 and TRBJ2-1; D may be TRBD1 (6 bases). CDR1 SGHDT and CDR2 YYEEEE come from the germline V gene. Trimming left V 4 bases short and J 2 bases short, with 13 bases between. This CDR3 has 15 residues. The CDR3 reads CASSRQEITYNEQFF. CDR3 bases: TGTGCCAGCAGCCGACAGGAGATAACCTACAATGAGCAGTTCTTC.

The chain carries TRBV5-1 and TRBJ2-1; 9 nucleotides match TRBD1. Germline V gene sequence: CDR1 SGHRS, CDR2 YFSETQ. The CDR3 sequence is 14 residues long. The junction had 7 bases not matched to a gene; V was cut back by 4 bases and J by 8 bases. DNA for the CDR3: TGCGCCAGCAGCCTCGGACAGGGGCGACATGAGCAGTTCTTC. Translated: CASSLGQGRHEQFF.

This clone was seen once. The V call is TRBV27, the J call TRBJ2-7; 11 nucleotides agree with TRBD2. The CDR3 contains 15 residues. V trimming: 5 bases; J trimming: 7 bases; junction bases outside the gene matches: 10. The germline gives CDR1 MNHEY, CDR2 SMNVEV (reference sequence). In DNA, the CDR3 is TGTGCCAGCAGTCCTTTAGCGGGAGGGCCAGAAGAGCAGTACTTC. Protein sequence: CASSPLAGGPEEQYF.

The V gene is TRBV6-6, the J gene TRBJ1-2; tentatively, D is TRBD1 (5 bases). Germline V gene data show CDR1 as MNHNY and CDR2 as SVGAGI (reference sequence). This CDR3 contains 11 residues. Trimming removed 11 bases at V and 8 bases at J, with 15 bases between. The CDR3 is CAAFGGSGYTF. The DNA for the CDR3 is TGTGCCGCGTTCGGGGGGAGCGGCTACACCTTC.

The chain recombines TRBV7-2 with TRBJ2-1; a possible D gene is TRBD2 (6 bases). CDR3 size: 13 residues. Trimming removed 5 bases at V and 8 bases at J, with 13 bases between. The V gene's germline CDR1 is SGHTA and CDR2 FQGNSA. In nucleotides, the CDR3 is TGTGCCAGCAGCCTTAGCGGCGGTTATGAGCAGTTCTTC. Translating gives CASSLSGGYEQFF.

The V and J genes are TRBV6-1 and TRBJ1-2, with D tentatively TRBD1 (5 bases). V gave up 2 bases and J gave up 8 bases, with 15 bases separating them. This CDR3 has 14 amino acids. Germline-derived CDR1 and CDR2 are MNHNS and SASEGT. The chain's CDR3 is CASSEWTTRGGYTF. The CDR3 DNA reads as TGTGCCAGCAGTGAATGGACAACCCGAGGAGGCTACACCTTC.